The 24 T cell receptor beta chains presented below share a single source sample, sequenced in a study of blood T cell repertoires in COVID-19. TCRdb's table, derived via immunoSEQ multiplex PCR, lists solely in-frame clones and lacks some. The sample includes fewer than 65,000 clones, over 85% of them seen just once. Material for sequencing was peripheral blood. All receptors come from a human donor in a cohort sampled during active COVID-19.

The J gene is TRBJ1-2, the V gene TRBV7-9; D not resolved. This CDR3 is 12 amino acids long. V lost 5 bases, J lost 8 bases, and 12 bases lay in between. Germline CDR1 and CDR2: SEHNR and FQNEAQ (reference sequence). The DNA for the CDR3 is TGTGCCAGCAGCGCGAATGAGGGCGGCTACACCTTC. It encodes CASSANEGGYTF.

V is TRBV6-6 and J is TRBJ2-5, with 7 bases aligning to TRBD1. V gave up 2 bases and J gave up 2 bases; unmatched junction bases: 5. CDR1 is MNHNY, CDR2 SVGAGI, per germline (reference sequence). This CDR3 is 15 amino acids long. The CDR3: CASSYRGRGQETQYF. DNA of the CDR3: TGTGCCAGCAGTTACCGCGGCAGGGGGCAAGAGACCCAGTACTTC.

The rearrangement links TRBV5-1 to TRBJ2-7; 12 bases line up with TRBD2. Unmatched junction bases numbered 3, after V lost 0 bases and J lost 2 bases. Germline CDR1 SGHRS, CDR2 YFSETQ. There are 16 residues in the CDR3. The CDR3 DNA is TGCGCCAGCAGCTTGGGGACTAGCGGGAACCCCTACGAGCAGTACTTC. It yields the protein CASSLGTSGNPYEQYF.

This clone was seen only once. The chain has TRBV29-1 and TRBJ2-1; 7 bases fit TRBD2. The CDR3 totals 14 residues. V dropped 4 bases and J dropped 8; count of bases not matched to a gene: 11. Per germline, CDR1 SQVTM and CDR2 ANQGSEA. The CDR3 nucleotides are TGCAGCGTTGGGGGAGGGGCAGGAGGCGATGAGCAGTTCTTC. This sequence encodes CSVGGGAGGDEQFF.

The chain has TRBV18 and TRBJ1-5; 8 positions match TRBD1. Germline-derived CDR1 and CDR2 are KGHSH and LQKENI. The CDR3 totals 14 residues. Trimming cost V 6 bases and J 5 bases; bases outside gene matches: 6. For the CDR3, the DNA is TGTGCCAGCTCGTTACAGGGGGGGGATCAGCCCCAGCATTTT. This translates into CASSLQGGDQPQHF. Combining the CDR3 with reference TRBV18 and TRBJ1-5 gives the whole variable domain NAGVMQNPRHLVRRRGQEARLRCSPMKGHSHVYWYRQLPEEGLKFMVYLQKENIIDESGMPKERFSAEFPKEGPSILRIQQVVRGDSAAYFCASSLQGGDQPQHFGDGTRLSIL.

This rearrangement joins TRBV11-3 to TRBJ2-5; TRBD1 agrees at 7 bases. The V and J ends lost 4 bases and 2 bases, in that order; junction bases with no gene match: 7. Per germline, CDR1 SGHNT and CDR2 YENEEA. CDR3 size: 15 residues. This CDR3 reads CASSWGQPAQETQYF. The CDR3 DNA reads TGTGCCAGCAGCTGGGGACAGCCCGCACAAGAGACCCAGTACTTC.

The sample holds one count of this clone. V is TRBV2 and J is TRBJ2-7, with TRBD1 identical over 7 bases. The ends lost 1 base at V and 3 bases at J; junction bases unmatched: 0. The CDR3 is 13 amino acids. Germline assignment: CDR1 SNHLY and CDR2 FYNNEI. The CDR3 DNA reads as TGTGCCAGCAGTGAAGACAGGGGCTACGAGCAGTACGTC. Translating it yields CASSEDRGYEQYV.

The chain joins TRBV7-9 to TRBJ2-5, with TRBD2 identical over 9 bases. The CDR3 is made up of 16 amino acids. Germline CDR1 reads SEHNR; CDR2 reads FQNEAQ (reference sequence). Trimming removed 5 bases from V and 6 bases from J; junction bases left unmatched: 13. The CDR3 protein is CASSPLAGLPQQTQYF. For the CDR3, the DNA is TGTGCCAGCAGCCCGCTAGCGGGATTGCCGCAACAGACCCAGTACTTC. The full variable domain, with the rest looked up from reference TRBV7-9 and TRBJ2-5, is DTGVSQNPRHKITKRGQNVTFRCDPISEHNRLYWYRQTLGQGPEFLTYFQNEAQLEKSRLLSDRFSAERPKGSFSTLEIQRTEQGDSAMYLCASSPLAGLPQQTQYFGPGTRLLVL.

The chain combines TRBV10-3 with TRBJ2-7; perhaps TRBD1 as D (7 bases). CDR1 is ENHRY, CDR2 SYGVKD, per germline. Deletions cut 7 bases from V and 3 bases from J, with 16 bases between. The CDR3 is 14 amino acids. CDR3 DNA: TGTGCCATCACTTCAAGGGGGGACAGCTACGAGCAGTACTTC. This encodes CAITSRGDSYEQYF.

In nucleotides, the CDR3 is TGTGCCAGCAGAACACATAGACAGGACTCCTACGAGCAGTACGTC. Its translation: CASRTHRQDSYEQYV. The gene calls are TRBV6-5 and TRBJ2-7; the D gene is possibly TRBD1 (6 bases). This CDR3 has 15 residues. V lost 6 bases and J lost 0, with 15 bases in between. Germline CDR1 is MNHEY and CDR2 is SVGAGI.

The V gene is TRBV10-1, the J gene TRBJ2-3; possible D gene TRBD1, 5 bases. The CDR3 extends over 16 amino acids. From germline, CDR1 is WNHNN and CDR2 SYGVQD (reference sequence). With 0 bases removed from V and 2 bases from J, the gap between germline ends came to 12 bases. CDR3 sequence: CASSESTVILTDTQYF. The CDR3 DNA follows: TGCGCCAGCAGTGAGTCGACAGTTATTCTCACAGATACGCAGTATTTT.

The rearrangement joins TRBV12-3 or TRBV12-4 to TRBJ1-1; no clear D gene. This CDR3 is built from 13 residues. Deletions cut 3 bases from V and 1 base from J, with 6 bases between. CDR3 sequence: CASSFSGNTEAFF. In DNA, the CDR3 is TGTGCCAGCAGTTTTTCGGGGAACACTGAAGCTTTCTTT.

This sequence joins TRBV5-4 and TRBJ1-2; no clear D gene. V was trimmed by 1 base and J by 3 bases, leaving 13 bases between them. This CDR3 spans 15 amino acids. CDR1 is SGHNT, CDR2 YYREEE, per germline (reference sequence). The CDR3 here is CASSLSGVTDYGYTF. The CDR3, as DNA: TGTGCCAGCAGCTTGTCCGGGGTGACCGACTATGGCTACACCTTC.

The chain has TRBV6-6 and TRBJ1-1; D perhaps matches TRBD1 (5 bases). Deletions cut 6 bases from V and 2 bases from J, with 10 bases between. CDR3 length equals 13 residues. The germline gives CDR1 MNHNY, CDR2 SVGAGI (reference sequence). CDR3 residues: CASRIDRNTEAFF. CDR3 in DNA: TGTGCCAGCAGAATCGACAGAAACACTGAAGCTTTCTTT.

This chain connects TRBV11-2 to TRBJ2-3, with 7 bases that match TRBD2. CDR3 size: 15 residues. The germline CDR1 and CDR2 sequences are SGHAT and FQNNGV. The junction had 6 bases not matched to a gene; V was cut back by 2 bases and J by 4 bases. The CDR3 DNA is TGTGCCAGCAGCTTACGGGGGAGGGCCCCAGATACGCAGTATTTT. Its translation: CASSLRGRAPDTQYF.

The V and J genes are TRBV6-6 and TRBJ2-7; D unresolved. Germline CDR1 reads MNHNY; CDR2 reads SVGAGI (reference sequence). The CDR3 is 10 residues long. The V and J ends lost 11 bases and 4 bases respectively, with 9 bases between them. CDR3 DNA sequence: TGTGCCGCTACAGATTACGAGCAGTACGTC. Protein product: CAATDYEQYV.

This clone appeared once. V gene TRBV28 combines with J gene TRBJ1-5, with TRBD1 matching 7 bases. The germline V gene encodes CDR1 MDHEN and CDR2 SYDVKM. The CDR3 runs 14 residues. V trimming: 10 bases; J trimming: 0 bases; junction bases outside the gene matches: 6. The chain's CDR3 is CAIAGTVSNQPQHF. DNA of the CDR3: TGTGCCATCGCCGGGACAGTTAGCAATCAGCCCCAGCATTTT.

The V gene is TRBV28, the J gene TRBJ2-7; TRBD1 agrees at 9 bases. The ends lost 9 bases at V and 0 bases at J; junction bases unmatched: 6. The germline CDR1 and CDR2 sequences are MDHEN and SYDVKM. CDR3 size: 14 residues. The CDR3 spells CASSTGGSSYEQYF. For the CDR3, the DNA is TGTGCCAGTTCGACAGGGGGAAGCTCCTACGAGCAGTACTTC.

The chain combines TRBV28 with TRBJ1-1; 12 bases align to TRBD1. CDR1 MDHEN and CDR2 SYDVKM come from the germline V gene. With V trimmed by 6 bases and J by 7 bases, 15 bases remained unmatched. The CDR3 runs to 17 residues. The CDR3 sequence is CASRALPGQGAFHEAFF. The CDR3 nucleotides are TGTGCCAGCAGAGCCCTTCCGGGACAGGGGGCGTTTCATGAAGCTTTCTTT.

The CDR3 loop is CASSAGTGYEQYF. The CDR3, as DNA: TGCGCCAGCAGCGCAGGGACTGGGTACGAGCAGTACTTC. J is TRBJ2-7 and V is TRBV5-1, with a tentative D call TRBD2 (6 bases). The CDR3 is 13 residues long. V dropped 4 bases and J dropped 4 bases, with 12 bases sitting between them. Germline V CDR1 and CDR2: SGHRS, YFSETQ.

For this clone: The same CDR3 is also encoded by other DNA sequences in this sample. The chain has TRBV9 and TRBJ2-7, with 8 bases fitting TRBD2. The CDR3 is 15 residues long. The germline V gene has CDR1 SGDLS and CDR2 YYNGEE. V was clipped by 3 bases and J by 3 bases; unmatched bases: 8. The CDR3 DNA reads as TGTGCCAGCAGCGGGGGGACTAGTGGGAGCTACGAGCAGTACTTC. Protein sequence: CASSGGTSGSYEQYF.

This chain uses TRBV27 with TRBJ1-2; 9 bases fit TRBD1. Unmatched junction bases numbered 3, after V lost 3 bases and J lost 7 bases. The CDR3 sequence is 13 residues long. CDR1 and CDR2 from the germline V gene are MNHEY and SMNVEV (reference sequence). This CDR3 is CASSLGQGGGYTF. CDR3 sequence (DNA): TGTGCCAGCAGTTTGGGACAGGGAGGTGGCTACACCTTC.

CDR3 sequence (DNA): TGTGCCAGCAGTTCGGGACAGAGTTACGAGCAGTACTTC. Amino acids: CASSSGQSYEQYF. The rearrangement links TRBV28 to TRBJ2-7; 7 bases map to TRBD1. Per the germline V gene, CDR1 is MDHEN and CDR2 is SYDVKM. The CDR3 is 13 residues long. V trimming: 4 bases; J trimming: 4 bases; junction bases outside the gene matches: 4.

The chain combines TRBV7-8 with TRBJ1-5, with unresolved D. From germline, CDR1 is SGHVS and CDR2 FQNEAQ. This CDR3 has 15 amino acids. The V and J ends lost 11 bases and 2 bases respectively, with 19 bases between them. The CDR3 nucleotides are TGTGCCTCACTCACGGGGAACATAGGCAATCAGCCCCAGCATTTT. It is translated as CASLTGNIGNQPQHF.